This TCR beta chain was recovered during a study of T cell repertoires in cytomegalovirus infection. At the level of the study: Recently identified HLA-C-restricted CMV epitopes were used, and well-studied HLA-B-restricted CMV epitopes were used as well. Indications came from public TCR beta signatures; they pointed to CMV infection and to a matching HLA type. Regarding the study as a whole: HLA-C-restricted CMV clonotypes gave the most frequent clonotype in two of eight donors.

TCRdb re-called the reads with MiXCR, one entry per CDR3 protein. The sample has 100,000 to 150,000 distinct CDR3 sequences; over 30% are singletons. As for this clonotype: Its antigen is not known.

Germline V gene lookup returns CDR1 MNHEY and CDR2 SMNVEV (reference sequence). Trimming took off 5 bases at V and 8 bases at J, with 21 bases between the two ends. The CDR3 has 15 amino acids. The J gene is TRBJ1-2, the V gene TRBV27; perhaps TRBD1 as D (5 bases). The source is a human donor in good health (CMV status not recorded). Some clones in this sample may be carry-over from other donors' samples. Sequencing used CD8+ T cells from cultured PBMCs, obtained from culture after CMV antigen stimulation. CDR3 bases: TGTGCCAGCAGTCTGAACCACCGGGACCTTAGAGGCTACACCTTC. Residues: CASSLNHRDLRGYTF.